The 5 T cell receptor beta chains listed next were all sequenced from one sample in a study of blood T cell repertoires in COVID-19. Generated by immunoSEQ multiplex PCR, the TCRdb table keeps only in-frame clones and is missing some. This sample carries roughly 220,000 clones, roughly 84% of them seen once, and the ten largest clones take over 2.5%. What was sequenced was peripheral blood. These receptors all stem from a man aged 50-59 years who had recovered from COVID-19.

The chain has TRBV6-5 and TRBJ2-7; the D gene is possibly TRBD2 (5 bases). The CDR3 extends over 13 amino acids. Trimming removed 3 bases from V and 4 bases from J, with 10 bases in between. Germline CDR1 is MNHEY and CDR2 is SVGAGI. CDR3 sequence (DNA): TGTGCCAGCAGTTATAGGAGCGGTTACGAGCAGTACTTC. This gives the protein CASSYRSGYEQYF.

This clone has just one count. Being one base from a much bigger clone, this may be a read error. This chain joins TRBV5-1 and TRBJ1-3; unclear D gene. V was cut by 3 bases and J by 0 bases, with 7 bases left in between. Germline lookup yields CDR1 SGHRS and CDR2 YFSETQ. The CDR3 extends over 14 amino acids. DNA of the CDR3: TGCGCCAGCAGCTCCGGAGCCTCTGGAAACACCATATATTTT. It codes for CASSSGASGNTIYF.

V usage is TRBV28 and J usage is TRBJ2-7, with a possible D match to TRBD1 (5 bases). Deletions cut 5 bases from V and 3 bases from J, with 14 bases between. This CDR3 has 14 residues. The germline V gene has CDR1 MDHEN and CDR2 SYDVKM. In nucleotides, the CDR3 is TGTGCCAGCAGTCTTAAGACAGATCTCTACGAGCAGTACTTC. Protein sequence: CASSLKTDLYEQYF.

The chain couples TRBV28 to TRBJ1-5; D call uncertain. Trimming removed 4 bases at V and 8 bases at J, with 18 bases between. The V gene's germline CDR1 is MDHEN and CDR2 SYDVKM. This CDR3 is 15 amino acids long. The CDR3 nucleotides read TGTGCCAGCAGTTACCCCCCTACCACGGTAAAGCCCCAGCATTTT. Encoded protein: CASSYPPTTVKPQHF.

The CDR3 sequence: CASSVGQAYNSPLHF. CDR3 nucleotides: TGTGCCAGCAGCGTAGGGCAGGCCTATAATTCACCCCTCCACTTT. This chain connects TRBV9 to TRBJ1-6; D is undetermined. Trimming left V 0 bases short and J 2 bases short, with 6 bases between. The CDR3 is 15 residues long. Germline V gene lookup returns CDR1 SGDLS and CDR2 YYNGEE.